The clone carrying this T cell receptor (beta chain) was seen ten or more times. The ends were cut back, 0 bases at V and 0 bases at J, with 8 bases in the middle. Germline loops: CDR1 LGHDT, CDR2 YNNKEL (reference sequence). This CDR3 is built from 15 residues. These data are taken from a study of T cells in Graves' hyperthyroidism and ophthalmopathy. Amplified regions were TCR beta CDR3 sequences from RNA transcripts. TCR CDR3 regions were first amplified by RT-PCR with HTBI primers. From the multiplex PCR reads, TCRdb called clonotypes with MiXCR, one entry per CDR3 protein. The table shows approximately 720,000 distinct CDR3 sequences, with 18% occurring only once.

The chain carries TRBV3-1 and TRBJ1-2; the D is unclear. The sequenced sample was blood. This clonotype originated in a woman between 45 and 60 years old with Graves' hyperthyroidism that later progressed to Graves' ophthalmopathy. The CDR3 nucleotides read TGTGCCAGCAGCCAAGATCTAGGATCTAACTATGGCTACACCTTC. Protein: CASSQDLGSNYGYTF.